This T cell receptor beta chain was captured by sequencing in a study of T cell responses to AZD1222 COVID-19 vaccine. Regarding the study as a whole: Compared with day 0, the breadth and depth of the Spike-specific TCR repertoire rose significantly after two doses of AZD1222.

Points on this clone: Its matching antigen is unknown.

Only in-frame clones appear in the TCRdb table, and some are missing; sequencing was by immunoSEQ multiplex PCR. Here the sample spans over 100,000 clones, 85% to 90% being singletons. The germline V gene encodes CDR1 SGHDN and CDR2 FVKESK. The CDR3 extends over 13 amino acids. The germline V and J ends were trimmed by 4 bases and 5 bases, with 12 bases remaining between them. The origin of this receptor is an adult in good health. Specimen: peripheral blood, collected on day 0 of AZD1222 vaccination. The rearrangement links TRBV14 to TRBJ2-7; possible D gene TRBD2, 6 bases. The CDR3 DNA reads as TGTGCCAGCAGCCCGCTAGCGTCGGACGAGCAGTACTTC. The encoded protein is CASSPLASDEQYF. The entire variable domain, with the rest obtained from reference TRBV14 and TRBJ2-7, is as follows: EAGVTQFPSHSVIEKGQTVTLRCDPISGHDNLYWYRRVMGKEIKFLLHFVKESKQDESGMPNNRFLAERTGGTYSTLKVQPAELEDSGVYFCASSPLASDEQYFGPGTRLTVT.